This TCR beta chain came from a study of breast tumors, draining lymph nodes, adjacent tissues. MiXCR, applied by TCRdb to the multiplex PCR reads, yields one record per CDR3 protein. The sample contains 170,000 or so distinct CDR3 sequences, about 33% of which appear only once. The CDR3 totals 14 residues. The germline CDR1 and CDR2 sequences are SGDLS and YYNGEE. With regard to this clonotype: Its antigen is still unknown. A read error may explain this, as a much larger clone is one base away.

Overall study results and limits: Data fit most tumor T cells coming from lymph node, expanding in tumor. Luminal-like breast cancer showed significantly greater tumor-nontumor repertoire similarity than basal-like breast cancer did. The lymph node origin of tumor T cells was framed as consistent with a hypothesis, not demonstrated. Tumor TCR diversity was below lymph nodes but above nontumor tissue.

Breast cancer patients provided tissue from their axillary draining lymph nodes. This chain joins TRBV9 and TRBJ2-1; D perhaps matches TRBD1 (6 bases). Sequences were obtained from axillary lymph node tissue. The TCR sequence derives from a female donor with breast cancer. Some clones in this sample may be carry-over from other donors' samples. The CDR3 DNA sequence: TGTGCCAGCAGCGGGACAGAACGTTACAATGAGCAGTCCTTC. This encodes CASSGTERYNEQSF.